The T cell receptor beta chain under discussion was sequenced for a study of prognosis after radiotherapy for stage I lung cancer. Whole-study context: The tumor diagnosis was squamous cell carcinoma for seven patients and adenocarcinoma for twelve. After radiotherapy, under 16 showed no significant progression while a few developed distant metastases (median around seven months).

Germline V gene sequence: CDR1 GTSNPN, CDR2 SVGIG (reference sequence). V dropped 3 bases and J dropped 3 bases, with 14 bases sitting between them. This CDR3 contains 15 residues. Blood, around 5.9 milliliters, was collected at each of two time points. Genomic DNA yielded TCR beta CDR3, amplified by two-round multiplex PCR. With primers specific to each TRBV and TRBJ gene, the first-round PCR was performed. As the PCR entered its second round, universal primers were used. Using its own MiXCR run on the multiplex PCR reads, TCRdb lists one record per CDR3 protein. The sample gives 15,000 to 20,000 distinct CDR3 sequences, approximately 50% of which show up once; approximately 32% is in the top ten.

The receptor comes from a donor of 50 years or more with non-small cell lung cancer. The rearrangement joins TRBV30 to TRBJ2-2, with D perhaps TRBD1 (7 bases). The sample in question was PBMCs, obtained before or after stereotactic body radiation therapy (not recorded which). CDR3 sequence reads: CAWRAGGGHTGELFF. CDR3 DNA: TGTGCCTGGAGAGCAGGGGGAGGTCACACCGGGGAGCTGTTTTTT.